The present T cell receptor beta chain was sequenced within a study of CD8 T cells in ankylosing spondylitis. Germline loops: CDR1 DFQATT, CDR2 SNEGSKA (reference sequence). Trimming pared 3 bases from V and 0 bases from J, leaving 3 bases between. CDR3 length: 12 residues. This clonotype was counted ten times or more. A quantitative 5'-RACE method, one with molecular barcodes, was used to make TCR beta libraries. MiXCR was run by TCRdb on the 5' RACE reads, yielding one entry per CDR3 protein. The table records around 150,000 distinct CDR3 sequences, roughly 10% of them present only once. The rearrangement uses TRBV20-1 and TRBJ2-1; D gene unclear. This sequence originates from a male donor with ankylosing spondylitis or in good health (not recorded which). Sequences were obtained from blood, either unsorted or a sorted T cell fraction (not recorded which). The CDR3 DNA is TGCAGTGCTAGCCTCTCCTACAATGAGCAGTTCTTC. Translation gives CSASLSYNEQFF.